Listed here is a single TCR beta chain. Antigen: not known. Clones were sequenced by immunoSEQ multiplex PCR, and TCRdb holds only the in-frame ones, with some missing. The top ten hold approximately 19% of the sample, which has roughly 130,000 clones, 88% seen once. This sample stems from a study of T cell responses to AZD1222 COVID-19 vaccine. This CDR3 is built from 14 residues. V lost 2 bases to trimming and J lost 2 bases, with 10 bases between them. The V gene's germline CDR1 is GTSNPN and CDR2 SVGIG (reference sequence). Study-wide points: Two AZD1222 doses significantly raised spike-specific TCR breadth and depth over controls. Repertoire collection took place solely once the T cell response had peaked.

The sample was peripheral blood, taken on day 0 of MenACWY control vaccination. This TCR derives from an adult in good health. The V gene is TRBV30, the J gene TRBJ1-5; no reliable D call. The CDR3 DNA follows: TGTGCCTGGAGTTCCGGAGCCGGCAATCAGCCCCAGCATTTT. This codes for CAWSSGAGNQPQHF.